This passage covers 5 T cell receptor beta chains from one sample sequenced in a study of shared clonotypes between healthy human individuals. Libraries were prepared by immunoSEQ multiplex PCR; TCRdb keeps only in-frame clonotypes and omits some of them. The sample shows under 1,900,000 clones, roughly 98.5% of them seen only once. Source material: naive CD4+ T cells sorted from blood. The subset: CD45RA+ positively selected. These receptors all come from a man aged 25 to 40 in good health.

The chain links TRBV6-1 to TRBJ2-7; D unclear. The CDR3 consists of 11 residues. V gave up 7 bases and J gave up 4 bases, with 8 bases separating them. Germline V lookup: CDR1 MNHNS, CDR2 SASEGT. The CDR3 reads CASITNYEQYF. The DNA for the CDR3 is TGTGCCAGCATTACTAATTACGAGCAGTACTTC.

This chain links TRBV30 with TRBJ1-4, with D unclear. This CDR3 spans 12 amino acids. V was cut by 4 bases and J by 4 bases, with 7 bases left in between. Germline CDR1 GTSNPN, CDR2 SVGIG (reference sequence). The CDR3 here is CAWTRRNEKLFF. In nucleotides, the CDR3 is TGTGCCTGGACCCGTCGTAATGAAAAACTGTTTTTT. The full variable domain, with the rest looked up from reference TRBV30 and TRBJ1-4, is SQTIHQWPATLVQPVGSPLSLECTVEGTSNPNLYWYRQAAGRGLQLLFYSVGIGQISSEVPQNLSASRPQDRQFILSSKKLLLSDSGFYLCAWTRRNEKLFFGSGTQLSVL.

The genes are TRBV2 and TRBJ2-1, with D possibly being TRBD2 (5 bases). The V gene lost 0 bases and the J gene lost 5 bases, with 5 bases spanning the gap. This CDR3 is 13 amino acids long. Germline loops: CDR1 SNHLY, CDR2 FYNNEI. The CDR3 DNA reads TGTGCCAGCAGTGAAGCGGGAGACAATGAGCAGTTCTTC. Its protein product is CASSEAGDNEQFF.

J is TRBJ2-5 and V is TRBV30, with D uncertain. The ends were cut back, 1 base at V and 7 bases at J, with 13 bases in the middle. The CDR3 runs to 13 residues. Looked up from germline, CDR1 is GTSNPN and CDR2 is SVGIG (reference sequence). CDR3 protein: CAWSGNHGVTQYF. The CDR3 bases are TGTGCCTGGAGTGGTAACCATGGAGTGACCCAGTACTTC.

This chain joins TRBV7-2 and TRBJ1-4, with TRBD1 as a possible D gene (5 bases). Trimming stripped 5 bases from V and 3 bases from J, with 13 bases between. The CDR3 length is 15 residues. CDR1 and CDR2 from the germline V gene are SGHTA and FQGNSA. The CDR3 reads CASSTQRGANEKLFF. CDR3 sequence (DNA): TGTGCCAGCAGCACCCAAAGGGGCGCTAATGAAAAACTGTTTTTT.